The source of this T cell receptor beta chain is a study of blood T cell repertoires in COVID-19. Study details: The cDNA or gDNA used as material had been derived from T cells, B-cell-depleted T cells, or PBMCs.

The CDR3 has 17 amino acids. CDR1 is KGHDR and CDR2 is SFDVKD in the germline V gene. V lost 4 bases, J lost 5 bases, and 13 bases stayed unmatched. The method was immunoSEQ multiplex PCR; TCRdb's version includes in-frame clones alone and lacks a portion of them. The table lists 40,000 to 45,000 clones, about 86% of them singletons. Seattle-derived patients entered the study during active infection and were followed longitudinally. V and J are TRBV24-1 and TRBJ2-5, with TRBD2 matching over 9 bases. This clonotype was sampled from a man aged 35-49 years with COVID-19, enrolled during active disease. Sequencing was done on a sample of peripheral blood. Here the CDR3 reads CATSDLTPSGIAETQYF. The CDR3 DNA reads TGTGCCACCAGTGACCTGACTCCTAGCGGGATTGCGGAGACCCAGTACTTC.